Described below is a single T cell receptor beta chain sequence and its context. The data are from a study of blood T cell repertoires in COVID-19. Trimming took 5 bases from V and 5 from J; bases not matched to a gene: 2. Germline assignment: CDR1 SGHAT and CDR2 FQNNGV. The CDR3 spans 12 residues. Libraries were prepared by immunoSEQ multiplex PCR; TCRdb keeps only in-frame clonotypes and omits some of them. The sample consists of about 120,000 clones, 82% of them appearing once. The source is a woman in her 70s with acute or convalescent COVID-19. The sample comprised peripheral blood. The V gene is TRBV11-2, the J gene TRBJ1-2; 7 bases agree with TRBD1. In DNA form, the CDR3 reads TGTGCCAGCAGCGAGGGGGCGTATGGCTACACCTTC. This sequence encodes CASSEGAYGYTF.